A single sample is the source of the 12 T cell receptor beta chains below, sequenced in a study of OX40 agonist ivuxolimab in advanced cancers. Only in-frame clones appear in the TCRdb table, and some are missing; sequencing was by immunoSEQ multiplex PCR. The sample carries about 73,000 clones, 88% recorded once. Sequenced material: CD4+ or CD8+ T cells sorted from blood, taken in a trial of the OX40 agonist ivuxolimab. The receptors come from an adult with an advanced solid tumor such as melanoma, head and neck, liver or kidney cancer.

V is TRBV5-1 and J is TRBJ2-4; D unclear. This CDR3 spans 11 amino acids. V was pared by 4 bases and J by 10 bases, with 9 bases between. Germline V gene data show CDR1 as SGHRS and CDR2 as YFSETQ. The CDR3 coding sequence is TGCGCCAGCAGCCTTGACAATATTCAGTACTTC. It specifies CASSLDNIQYF.

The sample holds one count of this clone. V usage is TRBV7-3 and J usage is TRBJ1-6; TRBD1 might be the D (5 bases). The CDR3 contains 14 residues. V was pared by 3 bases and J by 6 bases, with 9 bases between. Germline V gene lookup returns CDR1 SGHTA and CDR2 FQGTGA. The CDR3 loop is CASSLRQRNSPLHF. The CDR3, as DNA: TGTGCCAGCAGCTTGCGACAGCGTAATTCACCCCTCCACTTT.

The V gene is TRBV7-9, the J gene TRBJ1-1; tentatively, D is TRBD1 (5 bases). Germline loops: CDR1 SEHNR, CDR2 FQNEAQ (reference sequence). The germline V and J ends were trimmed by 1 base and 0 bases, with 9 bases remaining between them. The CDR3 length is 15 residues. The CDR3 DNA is TGTGCCAGCAGCTTAGATGGGGGGATGAACACTGAAGCTTTCTTT. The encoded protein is CASSLDGGMNTEAFF.

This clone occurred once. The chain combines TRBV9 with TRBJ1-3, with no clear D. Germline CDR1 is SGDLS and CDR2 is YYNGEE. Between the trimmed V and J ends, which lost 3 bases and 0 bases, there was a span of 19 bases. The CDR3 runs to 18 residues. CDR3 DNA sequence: TGTGCCAGCAGCGGGACGGAGACTCTTAACAGCTCTGGAAACACCATATATTTT. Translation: CASSGTETLNSSGNTIYF.

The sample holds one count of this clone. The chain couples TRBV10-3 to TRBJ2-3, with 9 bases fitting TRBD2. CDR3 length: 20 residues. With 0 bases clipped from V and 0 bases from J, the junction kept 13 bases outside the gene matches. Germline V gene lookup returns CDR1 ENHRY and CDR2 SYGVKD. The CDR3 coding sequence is TGTGCCATCAGTGAGTCGCCTGGACTAGCGAGAGGGGCTAGCACAGATACGCAGTATTTT. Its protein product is CAISESPGLARGASTDTQYF.

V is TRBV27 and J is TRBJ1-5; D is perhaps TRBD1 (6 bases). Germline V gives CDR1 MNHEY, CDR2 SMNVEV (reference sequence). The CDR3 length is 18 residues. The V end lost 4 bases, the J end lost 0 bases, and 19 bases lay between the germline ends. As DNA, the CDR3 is TGTGCCAGCAGTTCTCGGGGGCTTAGAGCTAATAGCAATCAGCCCCAGCATTTT. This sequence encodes CASSSRGLRANSNQPQHF.

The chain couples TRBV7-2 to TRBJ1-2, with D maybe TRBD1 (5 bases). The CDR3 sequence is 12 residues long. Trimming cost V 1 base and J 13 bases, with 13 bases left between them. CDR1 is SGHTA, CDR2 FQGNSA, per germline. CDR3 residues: CASSLEEGKSTF. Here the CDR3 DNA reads TGTGCCAGCAGCTTAGAAGAGGGGAAGAGCACCTTC.

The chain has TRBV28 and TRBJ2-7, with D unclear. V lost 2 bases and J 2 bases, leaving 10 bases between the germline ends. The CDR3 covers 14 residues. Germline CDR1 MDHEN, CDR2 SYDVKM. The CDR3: CASSLGHAPYEQYF. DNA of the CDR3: TGTGCCAGCAGTTTAGGGCACGCGCCCTACGAGCAGTACTTC.

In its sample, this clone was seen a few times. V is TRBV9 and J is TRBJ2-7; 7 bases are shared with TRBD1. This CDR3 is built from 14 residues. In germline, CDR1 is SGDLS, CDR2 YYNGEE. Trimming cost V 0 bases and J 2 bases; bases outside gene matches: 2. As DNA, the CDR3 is TGTGCCAGCAGCGTAGGGACAGGAGCCTACGAGCAGTACTTC. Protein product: CASSVGTGAYEQYF.

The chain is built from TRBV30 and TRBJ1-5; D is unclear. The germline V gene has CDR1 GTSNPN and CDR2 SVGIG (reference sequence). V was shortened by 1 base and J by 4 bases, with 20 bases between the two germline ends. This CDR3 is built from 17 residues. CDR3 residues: CAWSDRHGKPLNQPQHF. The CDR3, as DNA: TGTGCCTGGAGTGACCGACATGGGAAACCCCTGAATCAGCCCCAGCATTTT.

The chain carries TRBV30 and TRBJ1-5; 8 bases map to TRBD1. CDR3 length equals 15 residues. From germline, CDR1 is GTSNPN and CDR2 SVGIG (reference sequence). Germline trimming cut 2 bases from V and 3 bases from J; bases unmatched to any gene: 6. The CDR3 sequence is CAWSITGGPNQPQHF. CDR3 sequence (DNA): TGTGCCTGGAGTATTACAGGGGGTCCCAATCAGCCCCAGCATTTT.

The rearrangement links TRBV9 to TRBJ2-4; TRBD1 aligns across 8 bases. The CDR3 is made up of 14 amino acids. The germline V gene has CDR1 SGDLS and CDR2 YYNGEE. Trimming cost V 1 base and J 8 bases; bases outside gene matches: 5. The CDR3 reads CASSVQGAGDIQYF. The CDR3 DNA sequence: TGTGCCAGCAGCGTACAGGGGGCAGGGGACATTCAGTACTTC.